The clone carrying this TCR beta chain has just a few counts. This CDR3 has 14 residues. V shed 4 bases and J 1 base; nucleotides not matched to a gene: 2. The data are from a study of response to subunit inactivated influenza vaccine. TCRdb used MiXCR to reprocess the RT-PCR reads, holding one entry per CDR3 protein. This sample has about 610,000 distinct CDR3 sequences, with 13% to 15% found just once. The receptor was derived from a man aged 45-65 years who received an inactivated influenza vaccine. This chain connects TRBV12-3 or TRBV12-4 to TRBJ2-5; 8 bases match TRBD1. Sequenced here: PBMCs from blood, sampled less than 13 days after vaccination. CDR3 sequence: CASSYDRGQETQYF. In DNA form, the CDR3 reads TGTGCCAGCAGTTACGACAGGGGCCAAGAGACCCAGTACTTC.